The rows below give T cell receptor beta chains drawn from one sample of a study of CD8 T cells in Susac syndrome. TCRdb processed the immunoSEQ multiplex PCR reads anew with MiXCR; each CDR3 protein has one entry. The sample has tens of thousands of distinct CDR3 sequences, around 93% seen once; the top ten hold 0.63%. What was sequenced was CD8+ T cells from PBMCs. Every receptor here comes from a human donor with Susac syndrome. The CDR3 runs from the conserved cysteine through the conserved F or W. A D gene is named only where the DNA matches it firmly. Size is omitted from some rows. Given values are once, few, many or a class for expanded clones.

clone_size j_call d_call v_call cdr3_aa cdr3_nt
once TRBJ1-3 . TRBV28 CASSGQISGNTIYF TGTGCCAGCAGTGGACAGATCTCTGGAAACACCATATATTTT
. TRBJ2-2 TRBD2 TRBV4-3 CASSQDGVAGVANTGELFF TGCGCCAGCAGCCAAGATGGAGTAGCGGGGGTCGCGAACACCGGGGAGCTGTTTTTT
. TRBJ2-5 . TRBV7-2 CASSSGIQETQYF TGTGCCAGCAGCTCAGGGATCCAAGAGACCCAGTACTTC
. TRBJ2-7 . TRBV28 CASSPDSSYEQYF TGTGCCAGCAGTCCAGACAGCTCCTACGAGCAGTACTTC
once TRBJ1-6 . TRBV30 CAWSLGTKEGWGVYNSPLHF TGTGCCTGGAGTCTCGGGACCAAGGAGGGGTGGGGCGTTTATAATTCACCCCTCCACTTT
. TRBJ1-1 TRBD1 TRBV3-1 CASSQVPGTGNTEAFF TGTGCCAGCAGCCAAGTCCCAGGGACAGGGAACACTGAAGCTTTCTTT
. TRBJ1-6 . TRBV28 CASRGDSSYNSPLHF TGTGCCAGCAGGGGAGACAGCTCCTATAATTCACCCCTCCACTTT
. TRBJ2-1 . TRBV6-2/TRBV6-3 CASSYTLSGNEQFF TGTGCCAGCAGTTACACTCTATCCGGCAATGAGCAGTTCTTC
. TRBJ2-1 TRBD1 TRBV6-1 CASRTQGRGPYNEQFF TGTGCCAGCAGGACGCAGGGCAGGGGGCCCTACAATGAGCAGTTCTTC
. TRBJ2-3 . TRBV2 CASSAITSTDTQYF TGTGCCAGCAGCGCAATAACTAGCACAGATACGCAGTATTTT
. TRBJ2-3 TRBD1 TRBV2 CASTRGQGETDTQYF TGTGCCAGCACCCGTGGACAGGGGGAAACAGATACGCAGTATTTT
. TRBJ2-2 . TRBV18 CASSPDTGGAGELFF TGTGCCAGCTCACCAGATACAGGAGGCGCCGGGGAGCTGTTTTTT
. TRBJ2-7 . TRBV7-9 CASSPGLYYEQYF TGTGCCAGCAGCCCGGGACTCTACTACGAGCAGTACTTC
. TRBJ2-7 TRBD2 TRBV3-1 CASSQGSSGAGYEQYF TGTGCCAGCAGCCAAGGTTCTAGCGGGGCAGGCTACGAGCAGTACTTC
. TRBJ2-1 . TRBV27 CASGQTWNEQFF TGTGCCAGCGGACAGACTTGGAATGAGCAGTTCTTC
. TRBJ1-1 . TRBV18 CASSEGAGSTEVFF TGTGCCAGCTCGGAAGGGGCAGGGAGCACTGAAGTTTTCTTT
. TRBJ1-4 TRBD1 TRBV20-1 CSAGQAATNEKLFF TGCAGTGCCGGACAGGCGGCAACTAATGAAAAACTGTTTTTT
. TRBJ2-5 . TRBV12-3/TRBV12-4 CASSGGGLQRTGQYF TGTGCCAGCAGCGGAGGGGGACTCCAAAGGACAGGCCAGTACTTC
. TRBJ2-2 . TRBV6-2/TRBV6-3 CASSYYMVQGNTGELFF TGTGCCAGCAGTTATTATATGGTACAGGGGAACACCGGGGAGCTGTTTTTT
. TRBJ2-2 . TRBV7-2 CANRRSGELFF TGTGCCAACAGAAGGTCTGGGGAGCTGTTTTTT
. TRBJ2-7 . TRBV15 CATSSNREGISIEQYF TGTGCCACCAGCAGCAACAGGGAGGGAATAAGTATCGAGCAGTACTTC
. TRBJ2-4 . TRBV7-2 CASSSSPGIQYF TGTGCCAGCAGCTCCTCTCCCGGGATTCAGTACTTC
. TRBJ1-2 TRBD1 TRBV28 CASSSTGQGFGYGYTF TGTGCCAGCAGTTCCACGGGACAGGGGTTCGGGTATGGCTACACCTTC
. TRBJ2-6 . TRBV28 CASRPSSSGANVLTF TGTGCCAGCAGGCCATCGAGCTCTGGGGCCAACGTCCTGACTTTC
. TRBJ2-3 TRBD2 TRBV7-6 CASSSGAVDTQYF TGTGCCAGTTCTAGCGGGGCGGTCGATACGCAGTATTTT
. TRBJ2-1 TRBD2 TRBV12-3/TRBV12-4 CASSPLPPLAGGNNEQFF TGTGCCAGCAGTCCCCTACCCCCTCTAGCGGGGGGGAACAATGAGCAGTTCTTC
. TRBJ2-7 . TRBV12-3/TRBV12-4 CASSLEDGYEQYF TGTGCCAGCAGTTTAGAAGATGGCTACGAGCAGTACTTC
few TRBJ2-3 . TRBV13 CASSLAGPSTDTQYF TGTGCCAGCAGCTTAGCGGGGCCTAGCACAGATACGCAGTATTTT
. TRBJ2-5 . TRBV7-8 CASSVRAGIETQYF TGTGCCAGCAGCGTTCGCGCAGGGATAGAGACCCAGTACTTC
. TRBJ2-1 . TRBV7-3 CASSLVVRPFNEQFF TGTGCCAGCAGCTTAGTAGTTCGGCCATTCAATGAGCAGTTCTTC
. TRBJ2-1 . TRBV4-3 CASSLRPVADEQFF TGCGCCAGCAGCCTACGCCCGGTAGCCGATGAGCAGTTCTTC
. TRBJ2-1 . TRBV4-3 CASSQHDQTGQGYNEQFF TGCGCCAGCAGCCAACATGACCAAACGGGGCAGGGCTACAATGAGCAGTTCTTC
few TRBJ2-7 TRBD1 TRBV4-1 CASSQEGQLSYEQYF TGCGCCAGCAGCCAAGAGGGACAGCTTTCCTACGAGCAGTACTTC
. TRBJ2-3 TRBD2 TRBV7-8 CASSLGSSGGFADTQYF TGTGCCAGCAGCTTAGGATCTAGCGGGGGGTTCGCAGATACGCAGTATTTT
. TRBJ2-1 TRBD2 TRBV7-9 CASSPSGGGNSYNEQFF TGTGCCAGCAGCCCAAGTGGGGGGGGGAACTCCTACAATGAGCAGTTCTTC
. TRBJ2-3 TRBD2 TRBV6-4 CASSNQPGGSTDTQYF TGTGCCAGCAGTAATCAACCGGGAGGTAGCACAGATACGCAGTATTTT
. TRBJ1-2 . TRBV19 CATGTPNYGYTF TGTGCCACTGGGACACCCAACTATGGCTACACCTTC
. TRBJ2-7 TRBD1 TRBV28 CASSLFQGAYEQYF TGTGCCAGCAGTTTATTTCAGGGGGCCTACGAGCAGTACTTC
. TRBJ1-1 . TRBV18 CASSPAEELMNTEAFF TGTGCCAGCTCACCAGCAGAGGAACTTATGAACACTGAAGCTTTCTTT
. TRBJ2-7 . TRBV28 CASSPRGQNSYEQYF TGTGCCAGCAGTCCACGGGGGCAAAATTCCTACGAGCAGTACTTC
. TRBJ2-1 . TRBV5-1 CASSPWRGFNEQFF TGCGCCAGCAGCCCCTGGAGGGGGTTCAATGAGCAGTTCTTC
. TRBJ2-1 . TRBV24-1 CATKGGNYNEQFF TGTGCCACCAAGGGCGGGAACTACAATGAGCAGTTCTTC